These 17 T cell receptor beta chains came from one sample sequenced in a study of shared clonotypes between healthy human individuals. Sequencing was performed with immunoSEQ multiplex PCR; in TCRdb, only in-frame clones are kept and a portion is missing. Among 2 million to 2.5 million clones listed, approximately 96% were seen once. Sample: naive CD4+ T cells sorted from blood. Stated subset: CD45RA+ positively selected. All receptors come from a man aged 18 to 30 in good health.

This chain links TRBV5-1 with TRBJ1-1; weak D call: TRBD1 (5 bases). Trimming took off 1 base at V and 4 bases at J, with 11 bases between the two ends. The germline V gene has CDR1 SGHRS and CDR2 YFSETQ. CDR3 length: 14 amino acids. This chain's CDR3 is CASSLRGEGTEAFF. CDR3 DNA sequence: TGCGCCAGCAGCTTGAGAGGGGAGGGCACTGAAGCTTTCTTT.

The rearrangement links TRBV5-1 to TRBJ2-1; 10 positions match TRBD2. Germline values: CDR1 SGHRS, CDR2 YFSETQ. There are 16 residues in the CDR3. Trimming took 0 bases from V and 9 from J; bases not matched to a gene: 9. CDR3 DNA sequence: TGCGCCAGCAGCTTGGAGGTACTAGCGGGGTCGGGTGAGCAGTTCTTC. Protein product: CASSLEVLAGSGEQFF.

The chain joins TRBV7-2 to TRBJ2-1; 11 bases line up with TRBD1. CDR3 length equals 16 residues. Trimming took 5 bases from V and 6 from J; bases not matched to a gene: 9. The germline V gene encodes CDR1 SGHTA and CDR2 FQGNSA. CDR3: CASSVWTGGFGNEQFF. CDR3 bases: TGTGCCAGCAGCGTTTGGACAGGGGGCTTTGGCAATGAGCAGTTCTTC.

This rearrangement joins TRBV6-5 to TRBJ1-1, with D maybe TRBD1 (5 bases). This CDR3 spans 12 amino acids. V was clipped by 8 bases and J by 0 bases, with 7 bases between them. Germline V gene sequence: CDR1 MNHEY, CDR2 SVGAGI. CDR3: CASGHLNTEAFF. The CDR3 DNA follows: TGTGCCAGCGGACATCTGAACACTGAAGCTTTCTTT.

This clone was detected only once. The rearrangement uses TRBV19 and TRBJ1-1; TRBD1 agrees at 9 bases. Trimming cost V 4 bases and J 1 base; bases outside gene matches: 7. Germline values: CDR1 LNHDA, CDR2 SQIVND (reference sequence). CDR3 length equals 16 residues. CDR3 protein: CASSTLPGQGNTEAFF. CDR3 DNA: TGTGCCAGTAGTACTCTGCCGGGACAGGGGAACACTGAAGCTTTCTTT.

The V call is TRBV4-3, the J call TRBJ2-7, with TRBD2 as a possible D gene (6 bases). Germline V lookup: CDR1 LGHNA, CDR2 YSLEER. The CDR3 has 15 residues. The germline V and J ends were trimmed by 11 bases and 2 bases, with 22 bases remaining between them. The CDR3 DNA reads as TGCGCCCCTCCCTCCGACGGGAGTGAACCCTACGAGCAGTACTTC. Its protein is CAPPSDGSEPYEQYF.

This sequence joins TRBV7-2 and TRBJ2-1; D possibly uses TRBD1 or TRBD2 (5 bases each). CDR1 is SGHTA and CDR2 is FQGNSA in the germline V gene. This CDR3 contains 15 residues. With 1 base removed from V and 7 bases from J, the gap between germline ends came to 14 bases. The CDR3 reads CASSLGGLTWNEQFF. The CDR3, as DNA: TGTGCCAGCAGCTTAGGGGGGTTAACTTGGAATGAGCAGTTCTTC.

This rearrangement joins TRBV12-5 to TRBJ2-5; 7 nucleotides align to TRBD1. Per the germline V gene, CDR1 is LGHNT and CDR2 is FRNRAP. The CDR3 is 15 residues long. V lost 2 bases and J lost 0; bases outside the gene matches: 3. CDR3 sequence (DNA): TGTGCTAGTGGTTTGCTACAGGGGAACCAAGAGACCCAGTACTTC. The encoded protein is CASGLLQGNQETQYF.

The V call is TRBV7-9, the J call TRBJ2-5, with 7 bases that match TRBD2. The V gene end was trimmed by 4 bases and the J gene end by 5 bases; junction bases not matched to a gene: 10. Germline V gene lookup returns CDR1 SEHNR and CDR2 FQNEAQ (reference sequence). The CDR3 is 15 residues long. The DNA for the CDR3 is TGTGCCAGCAGCTCCGAACTAGCGTGGGAGGAGACCCAGTACTTC. Protein product: CASSSELAWEETQYF.

V usage is TRBV6-6 and J usage is TRBJ2-1; no definite D call. CDR3 size: 16 residues. The V and J ends lost 2 bases and 0 bases respectively, with 11 bases between them. Germline values: CDR1 MNHNY, CDR2 SVGAGI (reference sequence). CDR3 in amino acids: CASSYLLSSSYNEQFF. The CDR3 bases are TGTGCCAGCAGTTACCTCTTGTCGAGCTCCTACAATGAGCAGTTCTTC.

This rearrangement joins TRBV11-2 to TRBJ1-3; D gene ambiguous. The germline CDR1 and CDR2 sequences are SGHAT and FQNNGV. The CDR3 loop spans 16 amino acids. Trimming took 2 bases from V and 0 from J, leaving 11 bases between them. The CDR3 DNA reads TGTGCCAGCAGCTTATCAGGTACCCTCTCTGGAAACACCATATATTTT. Translating it yields CASSLSGTLSGNTIYF.

The chain uses TRBV7-6 and TRBJ2-1; D possibly matches TRBD1 or TRBD2 (5 bases each). Germline CDR1 reads SGHVS; CDR2 reads FNYEAQ. Deletions cut 5 bases from V and 10 bases from J, with 18 bases between. The CDR3 sequence is 14 residues long. The DNA of the CDR3 is TGTGCCAGCAGCCCAGCCGGGACCCCCGGGGAGCAGTTCTTC. It encodes CASSPAGTPGEQFF.

The rearrangement links TRBV5-4 to TRBJ2-2, with TRBD1 matching 7 bases. The length of the CDR3 is 15 residues. Unmatched junction bases numbered 3, after V lost 4 bases and J lost 0 bases. The germline gives CDR1 SGHNT, CDR2 YYREEE (reference sequence). CDR3: CASSPTGTNTGELFF. CDR3 DNA: TGTGCCAGCAGCCCGACAGGGACGAACACCGGGGAGCTGTTTTTT.

J is TRBJ2-6 and V is TRBV4-1, with 8 bases aligning to TRBD2. Germline V gene lookup returns CDR1 MGHRA and CDR2 YSYEKL. The CDR3 consists of 17 residues. The J segment lost 6 bases and the V segment lost 1 base, leaving 8 bases of the junction unmatched. This chain's CDR3 is CASSQAGGASLANVLTF. As DNA, the CDR3 is TGCGCCAGCAGCCAAGCCGGGGGGGCCTCCTTGGCCAACGTCCTGACTTTC.

In the case of this clone: Within the sample, other DNA sequences also encode this same CDR3. This chain uses TRBV6-5 with TRBJ1-2; no reliable D call. The length of the CDR3 is 11 residues. Germline V lookup: CDR1 MNHEY, CDR2 SVGAGI. Trimming cost V 6 bases and J 5 bases, with 7 bases left between them. CDR3 coding DNA: TGTGCCAGCAGCAACTATTATGGCTACACCTTC. Translating gives CASSNYYGYTF.

The chain couples TRBV29-1 to TRBJ1-1; tentatively, D is TRBD1 (5 bases). Looked up from germline, CDR1 is SQVTM and CDR2 is ANQGSEA. Between the trimmed V and J ends, which lost 4 bases and 4 bases, there was a span of 16 bases. CDR3 length equals 14 residues. Here the CDR3 reads CSVVGGGPGTEAFF. In nucleotides, the CDR3 is TGCAGCGTTGTCGGGGGAGGCCCGGGCACTGAAGCTTTCTTT.

The chain uses TRBV7-9 and TRBJ2-7, with 7 bases that match TRBD2. Trimming removed 4 bases from V and 2 bases from J; junction bases left unmatched: 11. Germline CDR1 is SEHNR and CDR2 is FQNEAQ (reference sequence). CDR3 size: 16 residues. CDR3 nucleotide sequence: TGTGCCAGCAGCTCCGGGTTGGGGAGGGAGACCTACGAGCAGTACTTC. It yields the protein CASSSGLGRETYEQYF.